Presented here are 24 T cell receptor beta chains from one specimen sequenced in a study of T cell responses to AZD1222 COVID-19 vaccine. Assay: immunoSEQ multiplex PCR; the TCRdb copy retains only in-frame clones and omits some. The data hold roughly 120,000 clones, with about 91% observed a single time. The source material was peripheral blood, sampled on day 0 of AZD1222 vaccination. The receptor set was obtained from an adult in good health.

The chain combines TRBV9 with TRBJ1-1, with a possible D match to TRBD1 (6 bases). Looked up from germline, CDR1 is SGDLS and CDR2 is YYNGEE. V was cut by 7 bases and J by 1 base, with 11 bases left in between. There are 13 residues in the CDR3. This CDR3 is CASQGGANTEAFF. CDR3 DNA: TGTGCCAGCCAAGGGGGTGCGAACACTGAAGCTTTCTTT. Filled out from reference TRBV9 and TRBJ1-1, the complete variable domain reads DSGVTQTPKHLITATGQRVTLRCSPRSGDLSVYWYQQSLDQGLQFLIQYYNGEERAKGNILERFSAQQFPDLHSELNLSSLELGDSALYFCASQGGANTEAFFGQGTRLTVV.

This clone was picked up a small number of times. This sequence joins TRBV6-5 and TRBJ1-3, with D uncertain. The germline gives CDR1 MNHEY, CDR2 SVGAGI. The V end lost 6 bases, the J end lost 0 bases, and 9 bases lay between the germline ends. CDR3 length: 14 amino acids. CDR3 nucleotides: TGTGCCAGCAGGGACGGAGGCTCTGGAAACACCATATATTTT. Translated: CASRDGGSGNTIYF.

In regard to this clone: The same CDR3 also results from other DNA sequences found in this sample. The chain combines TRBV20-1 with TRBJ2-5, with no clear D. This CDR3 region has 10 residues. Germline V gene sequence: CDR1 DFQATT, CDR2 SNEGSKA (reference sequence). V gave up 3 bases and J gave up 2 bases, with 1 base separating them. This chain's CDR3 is CSARQETQYF. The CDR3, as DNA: TGCAGTGCTAGGCAAGAGACCCAGTACTTC.

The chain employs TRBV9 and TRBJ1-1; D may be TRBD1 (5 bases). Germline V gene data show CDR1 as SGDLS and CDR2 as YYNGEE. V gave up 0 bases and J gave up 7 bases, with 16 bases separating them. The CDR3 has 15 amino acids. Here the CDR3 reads CASSVVGAQDIEAFF. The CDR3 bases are TGTGCCAGCAGCGTAGTCGGGGCGCAGGATATTGAAGCTTTCTTT.

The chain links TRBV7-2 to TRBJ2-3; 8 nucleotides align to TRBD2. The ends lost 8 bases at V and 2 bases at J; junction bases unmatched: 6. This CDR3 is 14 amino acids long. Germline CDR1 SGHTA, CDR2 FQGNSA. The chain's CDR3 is CASGTRSPTDTQYF. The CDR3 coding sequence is TGTGCCAGCGGGACTAGATCGCCCACAGATACGCAGTATTTT.

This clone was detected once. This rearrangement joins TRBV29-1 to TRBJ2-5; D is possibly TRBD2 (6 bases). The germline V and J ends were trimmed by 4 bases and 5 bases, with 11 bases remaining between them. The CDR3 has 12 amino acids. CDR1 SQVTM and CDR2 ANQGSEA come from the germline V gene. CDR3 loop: CSVGGGVETQYF. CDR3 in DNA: TGCAGCGTTGGTGGAGGGGTGGAGACCCAGTACTTC.

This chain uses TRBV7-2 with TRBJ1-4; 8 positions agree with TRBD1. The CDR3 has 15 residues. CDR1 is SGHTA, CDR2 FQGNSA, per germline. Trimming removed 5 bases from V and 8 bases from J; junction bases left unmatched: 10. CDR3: CASSHGQGGSEKLFF. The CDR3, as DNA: TGTGCCAGCAGCCATGGACAGGGAGGGAGCGAAAAACTGTTTTTT.

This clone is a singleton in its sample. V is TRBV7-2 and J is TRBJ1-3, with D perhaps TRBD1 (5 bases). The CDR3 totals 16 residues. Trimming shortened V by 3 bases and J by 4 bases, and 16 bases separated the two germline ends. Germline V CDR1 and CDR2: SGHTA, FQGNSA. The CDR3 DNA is TGTGCCAGCAGCTTGGGGGGGTCAGGTACCGGAAACACCATATATTTT. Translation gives CASSLGGSGTGNTIYF.

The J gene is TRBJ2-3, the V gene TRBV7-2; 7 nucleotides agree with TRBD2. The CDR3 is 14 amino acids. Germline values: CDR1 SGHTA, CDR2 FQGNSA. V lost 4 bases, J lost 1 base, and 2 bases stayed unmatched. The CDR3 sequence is CASSWSGGTDTQYF. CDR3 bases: TGTGCCAGCAGCTGGAGCGGGGGCACAGATACGCAGTATTTT.

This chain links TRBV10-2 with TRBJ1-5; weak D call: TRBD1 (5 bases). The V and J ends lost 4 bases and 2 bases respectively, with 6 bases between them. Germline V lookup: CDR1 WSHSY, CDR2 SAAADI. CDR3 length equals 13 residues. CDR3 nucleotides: TGCGCCAGCAGTGTAGGGGGCAATCAGCCCCAGCATTTT. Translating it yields CASSVGGNQPQHF.

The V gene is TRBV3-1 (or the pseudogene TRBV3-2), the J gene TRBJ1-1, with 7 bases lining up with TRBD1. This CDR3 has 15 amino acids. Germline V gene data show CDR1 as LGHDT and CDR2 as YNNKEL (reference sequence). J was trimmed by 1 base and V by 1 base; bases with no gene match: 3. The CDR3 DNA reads TGTGCCAGCAGCCAAGGGGACAGACGGAACACTGAAGCTTTCTTT. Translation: CASSQGDRRNTEAFF.

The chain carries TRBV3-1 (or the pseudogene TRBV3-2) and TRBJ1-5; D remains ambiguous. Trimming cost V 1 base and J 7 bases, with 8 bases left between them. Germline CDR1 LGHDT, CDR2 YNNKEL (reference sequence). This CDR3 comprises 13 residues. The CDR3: CASSQGGSQPQHF. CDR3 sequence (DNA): TGTGCCAGCAGCCAAGGCGGGTCGCAGCCCCAGCATTTT.

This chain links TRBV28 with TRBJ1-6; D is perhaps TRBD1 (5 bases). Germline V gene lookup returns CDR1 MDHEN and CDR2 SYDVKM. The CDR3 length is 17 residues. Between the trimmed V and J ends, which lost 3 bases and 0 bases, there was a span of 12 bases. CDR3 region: CASSFEGRSSYNSPLHF. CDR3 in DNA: TGTGCCAGCAGTTTTGAGGGACGGAGCTCCTATAATTCACCCCTCCACTTT.

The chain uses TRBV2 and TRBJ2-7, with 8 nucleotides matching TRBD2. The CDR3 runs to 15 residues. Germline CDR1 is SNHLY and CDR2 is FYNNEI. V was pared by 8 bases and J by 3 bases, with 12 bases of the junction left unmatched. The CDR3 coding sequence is TGTGCCAGCCTCCTTGGCGGGGGGAGCCGCTACGAGCAGTACTTC. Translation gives CASLLGGGSRYEQYF.

CDR3 coding DNA: TGTGCCACCAGCAGAGTAACAGGGGGCAACTATGGCTACACCTTC. As protein: CATSRVTGGNYGYTF. V and J are TRBV15 and TRBJ1-2; 9 bases agree with TRBD1. CDR1 is LNHNV and CDR2 is YYDKDF in the germline V gene (reference sequence). Trimming removed 1 base from V and 2 bases from J; junction bases left unmatched: 2. This CDR3 has 15 residues.

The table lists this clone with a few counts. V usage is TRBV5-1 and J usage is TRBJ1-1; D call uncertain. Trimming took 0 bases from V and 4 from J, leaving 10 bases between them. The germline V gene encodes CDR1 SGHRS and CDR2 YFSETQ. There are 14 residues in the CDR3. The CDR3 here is CASSLEPRATEAFF. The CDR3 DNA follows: TGCGCCAGCAGCTTGGAGCCGCGAGCCACTGAAGCTTTCTTT.

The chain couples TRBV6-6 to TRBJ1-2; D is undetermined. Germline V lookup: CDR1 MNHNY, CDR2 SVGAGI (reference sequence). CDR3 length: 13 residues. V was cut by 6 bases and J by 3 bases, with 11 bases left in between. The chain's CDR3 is CASRPDADYGYTF. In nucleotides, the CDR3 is TGTGCCAGCAGGCCCGACGCAGACTATGGCTACACCTTC.

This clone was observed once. DNA for the CDR3: TGTGCCACCAGCAGAGATCGAGGACAGGGGTCAGATACGCAGTATTTT. As protein: CATSRDRGQGSDTQYF. J is TRBJ2-3 and V is TRBV15; TRBD1 matches at 9 bases. The CDR3 spans 16 residues. Germline loops: CDR1 LNHNV, CDR2 YYDKDF (reference sequence). V lost 0 bases to trimming and J lost 4 bases; unmatched junction nucleotides: 5.

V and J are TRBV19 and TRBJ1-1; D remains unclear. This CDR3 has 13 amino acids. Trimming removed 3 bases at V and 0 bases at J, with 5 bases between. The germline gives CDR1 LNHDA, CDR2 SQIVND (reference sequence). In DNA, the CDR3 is TGTGCCAGTAGTATCGAGGTGAACACTGAAGCTTTCTTT. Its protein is CASSIEVNTEAFF.

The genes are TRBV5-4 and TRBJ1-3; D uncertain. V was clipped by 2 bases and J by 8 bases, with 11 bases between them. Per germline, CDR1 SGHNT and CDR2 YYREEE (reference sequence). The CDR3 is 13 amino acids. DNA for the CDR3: TGTGCCAGCAGCTTAGTCTTCTCGGACACCATATATTTT. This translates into CASSLVFSDTIYF.

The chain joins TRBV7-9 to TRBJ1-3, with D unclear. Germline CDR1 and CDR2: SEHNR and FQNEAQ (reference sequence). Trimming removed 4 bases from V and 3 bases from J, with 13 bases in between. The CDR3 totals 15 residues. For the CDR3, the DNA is TGTGCCAGCAGCTCAACTCACATCGATGGAAACACCATATATTTT. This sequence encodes CASSSTHIDGNTIYF.

CDR3 sequence reads: CASSYEQGFYEQYF. The CDR3 nucleotides are TGCGCCAGCAGCTACGAACAGGGGTTCTACGAGCAGTACTTC. The rearrangement uses TRBV4-3 and TRBJ2-7, with 7 positions matching TRBD1. Germline CDR1 reads LGHNA; CDR2 reads YSLEER. Trimming cost V 5 bases and J 3 bases; bases outside gene matches: 7. The CDR3 length is 14 residues.

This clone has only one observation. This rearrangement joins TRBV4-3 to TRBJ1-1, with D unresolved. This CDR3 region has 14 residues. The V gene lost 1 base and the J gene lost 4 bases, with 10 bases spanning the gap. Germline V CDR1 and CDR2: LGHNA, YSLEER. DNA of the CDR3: TGCGCCAGCAGCCAAGTTGCAGGCTTCACTGAAGCTTTCTTT. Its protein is CASSQVAGFTEAFF.

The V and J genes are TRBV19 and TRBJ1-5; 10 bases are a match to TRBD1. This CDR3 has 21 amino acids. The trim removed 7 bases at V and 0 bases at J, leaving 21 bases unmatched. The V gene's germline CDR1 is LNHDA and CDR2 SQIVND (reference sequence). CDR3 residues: CASTKFYPGRDRGSSNQPQHF. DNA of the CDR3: TGTGCCAGTACCAAATTTTACCCAGGCCGGGACAGGGGTAGTAGCAATCAGCCCCAGCATTTT.